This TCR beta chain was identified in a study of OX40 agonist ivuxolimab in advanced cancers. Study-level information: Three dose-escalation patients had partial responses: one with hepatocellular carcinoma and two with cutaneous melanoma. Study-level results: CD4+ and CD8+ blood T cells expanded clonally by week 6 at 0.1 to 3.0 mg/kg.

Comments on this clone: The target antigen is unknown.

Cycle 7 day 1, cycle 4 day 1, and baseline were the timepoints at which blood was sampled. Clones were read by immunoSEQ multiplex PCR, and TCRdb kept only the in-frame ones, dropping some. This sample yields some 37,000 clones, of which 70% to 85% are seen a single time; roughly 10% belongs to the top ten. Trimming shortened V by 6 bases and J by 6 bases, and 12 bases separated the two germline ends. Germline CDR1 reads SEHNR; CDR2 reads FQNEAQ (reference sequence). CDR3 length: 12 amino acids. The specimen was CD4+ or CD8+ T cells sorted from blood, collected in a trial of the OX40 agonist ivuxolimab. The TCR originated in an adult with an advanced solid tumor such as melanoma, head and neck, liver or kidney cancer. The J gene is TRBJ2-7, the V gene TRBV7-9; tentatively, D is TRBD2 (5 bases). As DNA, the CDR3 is TGTGCCAGCAGTGGGGAGATCCCCGAGCAGTACTTC. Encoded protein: CASSGEIPEQYF.